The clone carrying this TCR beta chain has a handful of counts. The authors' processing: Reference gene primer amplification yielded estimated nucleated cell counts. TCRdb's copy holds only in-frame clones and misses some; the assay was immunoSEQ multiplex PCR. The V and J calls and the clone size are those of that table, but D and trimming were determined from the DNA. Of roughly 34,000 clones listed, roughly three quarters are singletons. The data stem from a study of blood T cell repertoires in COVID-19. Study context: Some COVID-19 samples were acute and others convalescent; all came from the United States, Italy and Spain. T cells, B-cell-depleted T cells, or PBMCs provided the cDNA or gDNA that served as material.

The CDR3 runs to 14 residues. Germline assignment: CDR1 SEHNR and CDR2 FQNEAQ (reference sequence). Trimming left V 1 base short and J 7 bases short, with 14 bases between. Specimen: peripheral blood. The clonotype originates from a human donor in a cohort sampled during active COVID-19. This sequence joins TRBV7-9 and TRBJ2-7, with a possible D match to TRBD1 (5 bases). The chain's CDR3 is CASSLEKGAVEQYF. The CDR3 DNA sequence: TGTGCCAGCAGCTTAGAAAAAGGGGCCGTGGAGCAGTACTTC. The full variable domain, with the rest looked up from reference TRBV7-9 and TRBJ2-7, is DTGVSQNPRHKITKRGQNVTFRCDPISEHNRLYWYRQTLGQGPEFLTYFQNEAQLEKSRLLSDRFSAERPKGSFSTLEIQRTEQGDSAMYLCASSLEKGAVEQYFGPGTRLTVT.